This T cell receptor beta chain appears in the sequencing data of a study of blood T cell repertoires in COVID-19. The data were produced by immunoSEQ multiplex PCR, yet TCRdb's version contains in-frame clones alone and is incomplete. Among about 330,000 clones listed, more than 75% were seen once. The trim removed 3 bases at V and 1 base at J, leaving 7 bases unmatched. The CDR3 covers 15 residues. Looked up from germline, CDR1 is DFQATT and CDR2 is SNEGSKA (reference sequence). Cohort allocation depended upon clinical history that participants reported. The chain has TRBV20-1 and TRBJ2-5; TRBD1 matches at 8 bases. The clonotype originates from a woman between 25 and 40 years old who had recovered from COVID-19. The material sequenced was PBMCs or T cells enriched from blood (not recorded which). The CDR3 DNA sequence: TGCAGTGCTAGTTCTGGACAGGGACTCCAAGAGACCCAGTACTTC. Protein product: CSASSGQGLQETQYF.